The 2 T cell receptor beta chains reported below all come from one sample, sequenced in a study of PD-1 blockade in mismatch repair-deficient tumors. The repertoire was sequenced with immunoSEQ multiplex PCR; TCRdb's copy has only in-frame clones and lacks some. This sample carries some 66,000 clones, 88% of them seen once, and the ten largest clones take approximately 13%. Here the sequenced sample was peripheral blood, taken 52 weeks after starting pembrolizumab. These receptors all come from an adult with mismatch repair-deficient cancer.

This clone was seen a single time. The chain recombines TRBV28 with TRBJ2-5; D is possibly TRBD1 or TRBD2 (5 bases each). This CDR3 has 14 amino acids. Trimming cost V 8 bases and J 1 base, with 14 bases left between them. Germline CDR1 and CDR2: MDHEN and SYDVKM. CDR3 residues: CASHTGPPQETQYF. The DNA for the CDR3 is TGTGCCAGCCATACGGGACCACCCCAAGAGACCCAGTACTTC.

The V call is TRBV5-1, the J call TRBJ2-1, with D hard to call. Germline values: CDR1 SGHRS, CDR2 YFSETQ. V lost 7 bases, J lost 0 bases, and 5 bases lay in between. The CDR3 loop spans 12 amino acids. CDR3: CASSISYNEQFF. CDR3 nucleotide sequence: TGCGCCAGCTCGATCTCCTACAATGAGCAGTTCTTC.